This paragraph reports one T cell receptor (beta chain). No antigen is known for it. These data are taken from a study of blood T cells in healthy people across ages. On the study more broadly: Per every two T cells, about one barcoded beta molecule was captured by template switching. Study-level results: A roughly linear fall in TCR beta diversity per million T cells was seen with increasing age.

The authors drew approximately 9 milliliters of peripheral blood from each donor. Per sample, no less than 5.5 micrograms of total RNA were extracted. A J-beta primer mix and a sample-barcoded 5' primer were used in a second PCR of roughly 6 to 12 cycles. A single record per CDR3 protein comes from TCRdb applying MiXCR to the 5' RACE reads. The table shows roughly 800,000 distinct CDR3 sequences, with 50% to 65% occurring only once. The source of this sequence is an elderly man in good health. Sequencing was carried out using blood.

The CDR3 DNA sequence: TGTGCCAGCAGTTTATCGCTAGGATACAATGAGCAGTTCTTC. Translating gives CASSLSLGYNEQFF. The chain couples TRBV27 to TRBJ2-1; D is unresolved. The CDR3 loop spans 14 amino acids. CDR1 is MNHEY and CDR2 is SMNVEV in the germline V gene (reference sequence). Trimming shortened V by 0 bases and J by 4 bases, and 7 bases separated the two germline ends.